Below, one T cell receptor (beta chain) is given with its context. This sample is part of a study of blood T cell repertoires in COVID-19. Across the study: PBMCs, B-cell-depleted T cells, or T cells provided the cDNA or gDNA that made up the material.

Some clones are missing from TCRdb's copy, which holds only in-frame ones; the method was immunoSEQ multiplex PCR. The sample carries roughly 120,000 clones, 78% recorded once. Trimming shortened V by 1 base and J by 8 bases, and 17 bases separated the two germline ends. This CDR3 contains 15 residues. Germline V gene data show CDR1 as SGHTA and CDR2 as FQGNSA. Specimen: peripheral blood. This sequence originates from a man aged 65-85 years with acute or convalescent COVID-19. This chain uses TRBV7-2 with TRBJ1-2; tentative D call: TRBD1 (5 bases). This CDR3 is CASSLGLGRGGGYTF. CDR3 coding DNA: TGTGCCAGCAGCTTAGGATTAGGGAGGGGTGGAGGCTACACCTTC. Full variable domain (outside the CDR3, taken from reference TRBV7-2 and TRBJ1-2): GAGVSQSPSNKVTEKGKDVELRCDPISGHTALYWYRQSLGQGLEFLIYFQGNSAPDKSGLPSDRFSAERTGGSVSTLTIQRTQQEDSAVYLCASSLGLGRGGGYTFGSGTRLTVV.